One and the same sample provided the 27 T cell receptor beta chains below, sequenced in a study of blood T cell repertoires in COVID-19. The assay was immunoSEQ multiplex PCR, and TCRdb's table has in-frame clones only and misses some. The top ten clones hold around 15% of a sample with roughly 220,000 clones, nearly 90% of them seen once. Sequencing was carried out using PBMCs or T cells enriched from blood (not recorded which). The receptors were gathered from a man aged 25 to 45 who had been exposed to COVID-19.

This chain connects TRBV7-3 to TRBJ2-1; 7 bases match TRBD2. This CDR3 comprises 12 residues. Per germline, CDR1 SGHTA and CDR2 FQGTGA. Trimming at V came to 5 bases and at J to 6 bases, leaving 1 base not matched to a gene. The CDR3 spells CASSPSGNEQFF. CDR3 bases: TGTGCCAGCAGCCCTAGCGGCAATGAGCAGTTCTTC.

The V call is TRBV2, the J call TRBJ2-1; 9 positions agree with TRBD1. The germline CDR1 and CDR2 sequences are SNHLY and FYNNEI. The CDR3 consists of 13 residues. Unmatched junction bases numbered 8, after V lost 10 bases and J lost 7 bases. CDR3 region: CANNRDRDNEQFF. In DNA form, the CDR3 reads TGTGCCAACAACCGGGACAGGGATAATGAGCAGTTCTTC.

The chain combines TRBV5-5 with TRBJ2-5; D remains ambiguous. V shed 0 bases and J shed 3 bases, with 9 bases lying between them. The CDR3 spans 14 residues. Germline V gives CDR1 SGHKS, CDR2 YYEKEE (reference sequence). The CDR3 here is CASSLVSGKETQYF. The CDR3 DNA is TGTGCCAGCAGCTTGGTGTCAGGAAAAGAGACCCAGTACTTC.

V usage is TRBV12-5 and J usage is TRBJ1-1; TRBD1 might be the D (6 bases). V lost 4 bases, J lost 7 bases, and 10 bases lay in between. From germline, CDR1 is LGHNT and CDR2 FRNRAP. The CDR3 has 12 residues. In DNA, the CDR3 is TGTGCTAGTGGTTCCGGGACATATGAAGCTTTCTTT. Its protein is CASGSGTYEAFF.

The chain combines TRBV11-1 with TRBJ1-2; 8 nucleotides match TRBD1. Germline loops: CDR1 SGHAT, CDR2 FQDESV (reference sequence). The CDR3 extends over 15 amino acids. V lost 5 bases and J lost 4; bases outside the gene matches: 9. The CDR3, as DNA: TGTGCCAGCAGCAAAGCCTCCGGGACAGGCTATGGCTACACCTTC. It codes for CASSKASGTGYGYTF.

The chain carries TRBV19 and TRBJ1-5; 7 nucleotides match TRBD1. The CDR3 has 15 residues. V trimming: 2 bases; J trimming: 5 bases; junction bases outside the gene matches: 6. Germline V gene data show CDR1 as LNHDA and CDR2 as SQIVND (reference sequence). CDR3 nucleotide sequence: TGTGCCAGTAGTATACCACGACAGGGTTATCAGCCCCAGCATTTT. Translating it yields CASSIPRQGYQPQHF.

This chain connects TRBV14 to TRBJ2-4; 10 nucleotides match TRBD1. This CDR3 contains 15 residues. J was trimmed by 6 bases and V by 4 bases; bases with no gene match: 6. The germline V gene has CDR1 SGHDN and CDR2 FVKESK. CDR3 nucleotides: TGTGCCAGCAGCCTTTGGGACAGGGGAAGAAACATTCAGTACTTC. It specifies CASSLWDRGRNIQYF.

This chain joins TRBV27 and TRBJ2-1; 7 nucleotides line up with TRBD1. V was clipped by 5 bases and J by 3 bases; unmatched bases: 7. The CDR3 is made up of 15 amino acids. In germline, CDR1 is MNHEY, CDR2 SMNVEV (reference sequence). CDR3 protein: CASSTGAPIYNEQFF. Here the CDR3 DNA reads TGTGCCAGCAGTACAGGGGCACCTATCTACAATGAGCAGTTCTTC.

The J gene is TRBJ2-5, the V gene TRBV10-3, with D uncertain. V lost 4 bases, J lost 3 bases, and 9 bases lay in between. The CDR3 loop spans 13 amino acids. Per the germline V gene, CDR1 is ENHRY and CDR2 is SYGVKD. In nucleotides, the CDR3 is TGTGCCATCAGTGGGAACAGTGAAGAGACCCAGTACTTC. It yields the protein CAISGNSEETQYF.

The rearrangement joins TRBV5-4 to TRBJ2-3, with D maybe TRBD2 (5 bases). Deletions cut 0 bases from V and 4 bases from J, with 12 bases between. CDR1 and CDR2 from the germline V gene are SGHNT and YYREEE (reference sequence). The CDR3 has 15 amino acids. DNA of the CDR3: TGTGCCAGCAGCTTGGGAGGTGGGCGGGCAGATACGCAGTATTTT. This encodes CASSLGGGRADTQYF.

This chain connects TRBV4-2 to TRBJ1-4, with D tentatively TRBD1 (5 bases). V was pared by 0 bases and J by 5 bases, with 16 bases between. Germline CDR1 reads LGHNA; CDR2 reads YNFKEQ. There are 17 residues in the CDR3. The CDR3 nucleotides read TGTGCCAGCAGCCAAGATATCGTACAGGCCATGAATGAAAAACTGTTTTTT. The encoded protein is CASSQDIVQAMNEKLFF.

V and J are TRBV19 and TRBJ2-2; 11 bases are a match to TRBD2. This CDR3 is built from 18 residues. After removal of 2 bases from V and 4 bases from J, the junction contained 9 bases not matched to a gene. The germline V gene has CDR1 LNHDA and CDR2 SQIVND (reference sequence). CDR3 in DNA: TGTGCCAGTAGTATACTAGCGGGGGGACAGTGGGGCACCGGGGAGCTGTTTTTT. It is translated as CASSILAGGQWGTGELFF. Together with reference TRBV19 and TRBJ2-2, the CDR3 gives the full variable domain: DGGITQSPKYLFRKEGQNVTLSCEQNLNHDAMYWYRQDPGQGLRLIYYSQIVNDFQKGDIAEGYSVSREKKESFPLTVTSAQKNPTAFYLCASSILAGGQWGTGELFFGEGSRLTVL.

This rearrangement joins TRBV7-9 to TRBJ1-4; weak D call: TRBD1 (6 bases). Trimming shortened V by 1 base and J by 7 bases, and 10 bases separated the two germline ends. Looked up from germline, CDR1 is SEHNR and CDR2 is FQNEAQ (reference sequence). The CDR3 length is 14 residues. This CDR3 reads CASSLGTASEKLFF. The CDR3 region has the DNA TGTGCCAGCAGCTTAGGGACAGCCTCTGAAAAACTGTTTTTT.

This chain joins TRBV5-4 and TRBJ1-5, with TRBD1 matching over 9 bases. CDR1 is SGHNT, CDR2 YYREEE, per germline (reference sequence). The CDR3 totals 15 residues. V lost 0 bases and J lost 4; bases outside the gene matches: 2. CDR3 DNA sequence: TGTGCCAGCAGCTTGGCCGGGACAGGGAATCAGCCCCAGCATTTT. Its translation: CASSLAGTGNQPQHF.

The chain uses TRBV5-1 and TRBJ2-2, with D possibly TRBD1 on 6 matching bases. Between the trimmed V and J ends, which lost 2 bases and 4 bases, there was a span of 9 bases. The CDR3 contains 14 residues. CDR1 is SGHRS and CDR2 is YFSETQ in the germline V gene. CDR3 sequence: CASSLTGSTGELFF. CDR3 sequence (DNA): TGCGCCAGCAGCTTAACAGGGAGCACCGGGGAGCTGTTTTTT.

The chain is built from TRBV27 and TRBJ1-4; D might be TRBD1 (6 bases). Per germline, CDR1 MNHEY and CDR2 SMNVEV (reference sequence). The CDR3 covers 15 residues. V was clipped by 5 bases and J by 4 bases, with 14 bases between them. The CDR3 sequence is CASSLTTGLNEKLFF. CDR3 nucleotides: TGTGCCAGCAGTCTAACGACAGGCCTTAATGAAAAACTGTTTTTT.

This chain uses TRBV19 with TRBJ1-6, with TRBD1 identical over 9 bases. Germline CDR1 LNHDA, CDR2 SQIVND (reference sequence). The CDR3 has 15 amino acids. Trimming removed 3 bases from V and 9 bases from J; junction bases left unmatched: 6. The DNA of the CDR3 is TGTGCCAGTAGTATGATGGACAGGGGAGGTTCACCCCTCCACTTT. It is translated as CASSMMDRGGSPLHF.

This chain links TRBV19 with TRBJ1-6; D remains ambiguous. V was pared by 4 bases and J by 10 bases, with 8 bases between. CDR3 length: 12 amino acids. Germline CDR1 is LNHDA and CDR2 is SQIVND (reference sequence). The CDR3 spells CASSRQESPLHF. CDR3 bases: TGTGCCAGTAGTAGGCAGGAATCACCCCTCCACTTT.

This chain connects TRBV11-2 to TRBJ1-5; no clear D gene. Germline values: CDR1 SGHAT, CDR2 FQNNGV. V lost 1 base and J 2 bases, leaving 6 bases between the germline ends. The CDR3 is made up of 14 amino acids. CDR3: CASSLGAGNQPQHF. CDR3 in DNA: TGTGCCAGCAGCTTAGGGGCTGGCAATCAGCCCCAGCATTTT.

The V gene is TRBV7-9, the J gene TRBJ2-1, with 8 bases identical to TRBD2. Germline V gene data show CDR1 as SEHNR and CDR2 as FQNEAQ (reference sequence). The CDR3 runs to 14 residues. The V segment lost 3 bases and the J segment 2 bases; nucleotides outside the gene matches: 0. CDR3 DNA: TGTGCCAGCAGCTTCGGGGGGGCCTACAATGAGCAGTTCTTC. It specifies CASSFGGAYNEQFF.

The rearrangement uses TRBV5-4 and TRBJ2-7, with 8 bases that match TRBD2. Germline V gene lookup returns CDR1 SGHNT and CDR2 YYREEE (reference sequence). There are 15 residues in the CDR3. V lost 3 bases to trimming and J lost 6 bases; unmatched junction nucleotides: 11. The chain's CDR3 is CASSSAPAGAGEQYF. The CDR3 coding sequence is TGTGCCAGCAGCTCGGCCCCAGCGGGGGCTGGCGAGCAGTACTTC.

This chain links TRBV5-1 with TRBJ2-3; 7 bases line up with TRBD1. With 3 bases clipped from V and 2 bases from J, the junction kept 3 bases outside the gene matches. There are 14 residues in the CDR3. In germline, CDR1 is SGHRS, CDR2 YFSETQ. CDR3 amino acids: CASSWDSHTDTQYF. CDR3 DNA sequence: TGCGCCAGCAGCTGGGACAGCCACACAGATACGCAGTATTTT. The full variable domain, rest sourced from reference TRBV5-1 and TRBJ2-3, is KAGVTQTPRYLIKTRGQQVTLSCSPISGHRSVSWYQQTPGQGLQFLFEYFSETQRNKGNFPGRFSGRQFSNSRSEMNVSTLELGDSALYLCASSWDSHTDTQYFGPGTRLTVL.

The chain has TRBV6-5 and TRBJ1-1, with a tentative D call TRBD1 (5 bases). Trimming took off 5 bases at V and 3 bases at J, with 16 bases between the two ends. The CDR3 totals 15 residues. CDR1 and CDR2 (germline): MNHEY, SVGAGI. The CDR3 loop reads CASSPPGRGDTEAFF. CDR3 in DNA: TGTGCCAGCAGTCCCCCGGGGCGCGGGGACACTGAAGCTTTCTTT.

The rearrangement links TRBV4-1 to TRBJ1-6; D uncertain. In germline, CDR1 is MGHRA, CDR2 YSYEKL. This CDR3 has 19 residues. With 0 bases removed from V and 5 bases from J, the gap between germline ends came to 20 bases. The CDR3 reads CASSQEAPRGLGNNSPLHF. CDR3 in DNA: TGCGCCAGCAGCCAAGAAGCTCCGCGGGGATTAGGGAATAATTCACCCCTCCACTTT.

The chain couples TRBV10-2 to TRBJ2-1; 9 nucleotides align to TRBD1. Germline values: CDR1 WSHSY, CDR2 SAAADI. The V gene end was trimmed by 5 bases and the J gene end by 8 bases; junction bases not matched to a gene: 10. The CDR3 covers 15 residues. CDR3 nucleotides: TGCGCCAGCAGTCTACAGGGGGCAATGACCGATGAGCAGTTCTTC. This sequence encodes CASSLQGAMTDEQFF.

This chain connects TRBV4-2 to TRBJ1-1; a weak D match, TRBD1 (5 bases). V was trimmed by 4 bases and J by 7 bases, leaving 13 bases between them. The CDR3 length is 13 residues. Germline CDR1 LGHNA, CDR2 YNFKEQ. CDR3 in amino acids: CASSRPGGVEAFF. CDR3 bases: TGTGCCAGCAGCCGTCCCGGGGGGGTTGAAGCTTTCTTT.

The CDR3 DNA follows: TGTGCCAGCTCACCAGAGGGGGCGCCGTCTGGAAACACCATATATTTT. Translation: CASSPEGAPSGNTIYF. The chain employs TRBV18 and TRBJ1-3; 7 nucleotides line up with TRBD1. Per germline, CDR1 KGHSH and CDR2 LQKENI. The CDR3 spans 16 residues. Unmatched junction bases numbered 5, after V lost 2 bases and J lost 1 base.